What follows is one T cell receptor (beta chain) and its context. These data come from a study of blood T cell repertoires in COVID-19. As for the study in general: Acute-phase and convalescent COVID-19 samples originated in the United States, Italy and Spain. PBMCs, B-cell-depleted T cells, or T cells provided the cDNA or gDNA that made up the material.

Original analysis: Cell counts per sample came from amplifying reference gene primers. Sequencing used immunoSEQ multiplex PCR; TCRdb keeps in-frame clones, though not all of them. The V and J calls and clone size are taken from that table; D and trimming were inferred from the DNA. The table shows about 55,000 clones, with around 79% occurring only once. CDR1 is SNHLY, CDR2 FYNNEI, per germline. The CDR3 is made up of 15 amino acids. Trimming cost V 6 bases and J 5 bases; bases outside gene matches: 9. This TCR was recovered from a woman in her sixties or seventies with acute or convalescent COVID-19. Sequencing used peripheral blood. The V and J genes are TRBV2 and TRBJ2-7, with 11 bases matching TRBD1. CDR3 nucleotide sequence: TGTGCCAGCAGCCCAAGGTGGGACAGGGGGAACGAGCAGTACGTC. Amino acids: CASSPRWDRGNEQYV.